This T cell receptor beta chain was recorded in a study of beta chain features in type 1 diabetes (dated by TCRdb to the late 2010s). Broadly, across the study: No differences in mean age, gender distribution, total cell number or subset yield were found between patients and healthy donors. Across all samples, roughly 110,000,000 sorted cells were examined, and cell number per subset correlated strongly with RNA yield. Regulatory and stem cell-like memory subsets were isolated from only 8 patients and roughly eight healthy donors, whereas naive and central memory subsets came from all 28 donors. In the study, TCRB repertoires of sorted circulating CD4+ T cell subsets from recently diagnosed type 1 diabetes patients were compared with those of matched healthy donors. The full study reports these points: Because cDNA was sequenced instead of genomic DNA, highly expressing activated cells could be over-represented, though the groups showed no difference in activation or CD3 levels. Naive, central memory and regulatory TCRB repertoires appeared more similar among patients than among healthy donors. Patients with type 1 diabetes made fewer insertions and deleted more nucleotides at VDJ recombination sites, implying thymic rearrangement abnormalities. Shorter templates might have been favored by PCR, but patient and control samples were amplified and corrected together, so both groups would have been affected equally by any skew. HLA sub-analyses involved small numbers of individuals, so any influence of HLA type on TCRB rearrangement remained unresolved. Type 1 diabetes patients showed a moderate but significant shortening of TCRB CDR3 length in all four CD4+ subsets.

About this clone itself: Its target antigen remains unknown. The sample holds no much larger clone one base away, and base qualities are not on file.

From each donor, a single peripheral blood sample of about 116 mL on average was drawn into heparinised tubes. A BD FACSAria II and a panel including CD45RO, CCR7, CD25, CD127, CD95 and CD27 were used to sort naive, central memory, regulatory and stem cell-like memory CD4+ T cells. All sorted populations exceeded 95% purity. PBMCs were isolated immediately by Lymphoprep density gradient centrifugation and stained directly without culture. Samples were stained and sorted in pairs, with one healthy donor and one patient per experiment, so that batch effects were minimized. The High Capacity cDNA Reverse Transcription Kit was used to reverse transcribe all of the isolated RNA, meaning that expressed TCRB transcripts were what got sequenced. Naive, central memory and regulatory T cell samples underwent deep immunoSEQ sequencing, averaging about 3.57 million total reads per sample. After sorted cells were lysed in RLT buffer, RNA was extracted with DNase-treated RNeasy Micro or Mini kits, with the choice depending on cell number. Each cell subset was processed separately to prevent cross-contamination, with patient and healthy donor samples processed together. TCRB sequences were amplified from cDNA with the immunoSEQ multiplex PCR, producing 87-bp fragments spanning the CDR3 region. Amplicons were sequenced on the Illumina HiSeq platform. Concerning the study's data processing: PCR bias was computationally corrected using synthetic template baselines, reads within Hamming distance 2 were collapsed, and singletons that could not be merged were discarded. Reads were aligned against IMGT so that V, D and J genes, CDR3 length and insertions or deletions at six rearrangement sites could be assigned. Within each subset, clonotype counts were normalized to sorted cell number, and only after that were true diversity and Gini coefficients computed with the tcR R package. The overlap coefficient, calculated on TCRB nucleotide sequences, was used to measure repertoire sharing. Out-of-frame TCRB sequences from naive cells were analyzed to stand in for the pre-selection repertoire. TCRdb obtained this table from immuneACCESS and retained in-frame rearrangements with V and J assigned. These tables miss some clones; where compared with another copy, unresolved V genes account for less than half of the shortfall, and the remainder is unexplained. V and J calls and clone size are those listed in that table; D and trimming were worked out from the DNA. The sample data list 860,000 or so clones, and roughly 17% of these were observed just once. 0.023% of the sample is in the top ten clones.

The germline V gene gives CDR1 as SGDLS and CDR2 as YYNGEE. Between the V and J ends, shortened by 0 bases and 8 bases respectively, the junction contains 11 bases. CDR3 length: 14 amino acids, cysteine to phenylalanine. Of the read, only the CDR3 DNA is kept; its 42 bases are in frame from base 1. The sequencing input was naive CD4+ T cells from blood. The cell subset or site tag for this specimen amounts to: true naive CD4+ T cells. Here the chain combines TRBV9 and TRBJ1-4, with no D gene named confidently. This receptor was identified in a woman between 18 and 29 years old in good health. The DNA reads TGTGCCAGCAGCGTAGCCGGCAAAGGCGAAAAACTGTTTTTT. This sequence encodes CASSVAGKGEKLFF.